What follows are 2 T cell receptor beta chains derived from one specimen sequenced in a study of CD8+ T cells in alopecia areata listed by TCRdb under 2018. To prepare the library, the immunoSEQ multiplex PCR assay was applied. For TCR sequencing, RNA was extracted from every sample and reverse transcribed into cDNA to serve as template. Here the immuneACCESS table is served through TCRdb, limited to in-frame sequences with V and J called. Missing clones are a known gap in these copies; in checked studies unresolved V genes cover under half, and the rest lacks a known reason. The sample table records more than 200,000 clones; under 70% of these occur just once. The leading ten clones occupy roughly 1.2% of the sample. In the paper's terms, the time point label means: baseline before oral tofacitinib. The sequencing here drew on CD4+ T cells sorted from blood, taken at week 0. The receptor source for this set is a human donor with alopecia areata.

The rearrangement links TRBV10-3 to TRBJ2-1; 7 nucleotides line up with TRBD2. The germline gives CDR1 ENHRY, CDR2 SYGVKD. The V gene end was trimmed by 11 bases and the J gene end by 5 bases; junction bases not matched to a gene: 9. This CDR3 spans 13 amino acids. The CDR3, as DNA: TGTGCCTCCGGGGGGACCGGGCACAATGAGCAGTTCTTC. Protein sequence: CASGGTGHNEQFF.

This clone was seen once. Other DNA sequences within the sample encode an identical CDR3. V is TRBV6-5 and J is TRBJ1-2; D gene uncertain. The CDR3 extends over 13 amino acids. V dropped 3 bases and J dropped 1 base, with 6 bases sitting between them. Germline V gene sequence: CDR1 MNHEY, CDR2 SVGAGI. CDR3 sequence reads: CASSYSLNYGYTF. DNA of the CDR3: TGTGCCAGCAGTTATTCCCTTAACTATGGCTACACCTTC.